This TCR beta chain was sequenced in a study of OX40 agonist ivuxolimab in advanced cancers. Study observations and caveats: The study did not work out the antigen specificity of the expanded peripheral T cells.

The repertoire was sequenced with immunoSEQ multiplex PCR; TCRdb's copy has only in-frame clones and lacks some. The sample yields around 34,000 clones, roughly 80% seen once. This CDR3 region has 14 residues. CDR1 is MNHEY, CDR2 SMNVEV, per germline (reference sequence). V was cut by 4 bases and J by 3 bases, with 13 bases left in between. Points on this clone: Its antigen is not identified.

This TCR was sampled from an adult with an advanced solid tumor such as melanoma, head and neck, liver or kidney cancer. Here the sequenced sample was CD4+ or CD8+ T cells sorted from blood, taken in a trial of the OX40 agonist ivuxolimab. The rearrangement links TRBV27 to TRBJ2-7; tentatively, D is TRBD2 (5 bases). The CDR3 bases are TGTGCCAGCAGTTATACATTGGGAGACTACGAGCAGTACTTC. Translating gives CASSYTLGDYEQYF.